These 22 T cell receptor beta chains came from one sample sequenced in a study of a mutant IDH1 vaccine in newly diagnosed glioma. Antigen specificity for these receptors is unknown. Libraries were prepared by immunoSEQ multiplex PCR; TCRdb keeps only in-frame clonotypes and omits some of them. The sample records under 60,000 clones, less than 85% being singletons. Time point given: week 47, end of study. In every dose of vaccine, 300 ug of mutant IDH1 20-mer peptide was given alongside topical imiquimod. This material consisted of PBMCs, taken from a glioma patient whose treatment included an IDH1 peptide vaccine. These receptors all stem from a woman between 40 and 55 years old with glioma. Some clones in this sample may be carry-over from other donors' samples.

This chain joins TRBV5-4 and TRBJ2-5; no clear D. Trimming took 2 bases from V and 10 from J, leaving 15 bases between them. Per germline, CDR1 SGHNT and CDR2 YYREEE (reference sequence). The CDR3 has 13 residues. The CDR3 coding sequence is TGTGCCAGCAGCTTAGACTCCGGCGGAGACCAGTACTTC. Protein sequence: CASSLDSGGDQYF.

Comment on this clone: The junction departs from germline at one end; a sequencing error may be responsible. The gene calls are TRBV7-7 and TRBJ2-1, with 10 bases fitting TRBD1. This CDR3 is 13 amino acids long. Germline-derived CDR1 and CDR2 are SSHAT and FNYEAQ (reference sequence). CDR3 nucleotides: TGTGCTAGCAGTTTTGACAGGGGGCAAGAGCAGTTCTTC. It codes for CASSFDRGQEQFF.

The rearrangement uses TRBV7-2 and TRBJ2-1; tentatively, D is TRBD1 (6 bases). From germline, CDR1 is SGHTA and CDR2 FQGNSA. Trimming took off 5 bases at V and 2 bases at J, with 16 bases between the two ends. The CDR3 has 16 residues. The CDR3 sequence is CASSPARGKTYNEQFF. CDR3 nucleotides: TGTGCCAGCAGCCCGGCAAGGGGGAAGACCTACAATGAGCAGTTCTTC.

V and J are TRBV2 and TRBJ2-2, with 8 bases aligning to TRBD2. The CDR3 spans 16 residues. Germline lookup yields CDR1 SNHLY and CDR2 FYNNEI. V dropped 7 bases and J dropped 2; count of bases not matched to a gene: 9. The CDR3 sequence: CASKRAAGVNTGELFF. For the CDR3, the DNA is TGTGCCAGCAAGCGGGCAGCGGGGGTAAACACCGGGGAGCTGTTTTTT.

CDR3 nucleotide sequence: TGTGCCAGTAGTGCTAGCGGGGGGGGATTAAACATTCAGTACTTC. Protein: CASSASGGGLNIQYF. The chain couples TRBV19 to TRBJ2-4, with 12 nucleotides matching TRBD2. J was trimmed by 6 bases and V by 5 bases; bases with no gene match: 5. Germline CDR1 LNHDA, CDR2 SQIVND (reference sequence). The CDR3 contains 15 residues.

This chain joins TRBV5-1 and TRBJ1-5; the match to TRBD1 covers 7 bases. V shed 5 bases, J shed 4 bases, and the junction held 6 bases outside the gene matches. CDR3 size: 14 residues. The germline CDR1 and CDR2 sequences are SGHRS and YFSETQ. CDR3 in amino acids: CASRTGASNQPQHF. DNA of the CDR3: TGCGCCAGCAGAACAGGGGCCTCAAATCAGCCCCAGCATTTT. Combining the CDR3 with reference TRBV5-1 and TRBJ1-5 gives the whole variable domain KAGVTQTPRYLIKTRGQQVTLSCSPISGHRSVSWYQQTPGQGLQFLFEYFSETQRNKGNFPGRFSGRQFSNSRSEMNVSTLELGDSALYLCASRTGASNQPQHFGDGTRLSIL.

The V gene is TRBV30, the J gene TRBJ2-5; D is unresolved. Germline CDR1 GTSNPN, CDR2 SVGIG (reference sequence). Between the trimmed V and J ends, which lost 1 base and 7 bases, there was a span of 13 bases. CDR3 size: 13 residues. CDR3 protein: CAWSGRVAGTQYF. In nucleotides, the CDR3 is TGTGCCTGGAGTGGAAGGGTAGCTGGGACCCAGTACTTC.

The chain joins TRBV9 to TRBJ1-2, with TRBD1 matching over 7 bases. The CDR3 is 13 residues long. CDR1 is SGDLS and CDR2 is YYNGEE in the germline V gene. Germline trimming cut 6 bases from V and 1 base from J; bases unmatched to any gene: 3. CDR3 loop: CASTTGNNYGYTF. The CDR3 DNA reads TGTGCCAGCACGACAGGGAATAACTATGGCTACACCTTC.

CDR3 sequence (DNA): TGTGCCAGCAGCTTAGCGCGGGGCACCTACGAGCAGTACTTC. Amino acid sequence: CASSLARGTYEQYF. The rearrangement joins TRBV7-8 to TRBJ2-7, with D tentatively TRBD2 (6 bases). The CDR3 runs to 14 residues. Germline V CDR1 and CDR2: SGHVS, FQNEAQ. V was pared by 0 bases and J by 2 bases, with 8 bases between.

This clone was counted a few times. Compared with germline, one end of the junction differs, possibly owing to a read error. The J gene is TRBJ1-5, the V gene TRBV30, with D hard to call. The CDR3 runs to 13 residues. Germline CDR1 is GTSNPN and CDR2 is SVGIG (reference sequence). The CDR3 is CTWSAGSNQPQHF. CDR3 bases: TGTACCTGGAGTGCTGGCAGCAATCAGCCCCAGCATTTT.

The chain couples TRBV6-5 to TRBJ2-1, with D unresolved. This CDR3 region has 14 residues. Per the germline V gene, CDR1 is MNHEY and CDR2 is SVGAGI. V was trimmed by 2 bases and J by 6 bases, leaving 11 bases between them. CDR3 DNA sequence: TGTGCCAGCAGTTACGCCACGGCGCTCAATGAGCAGTTCTTC. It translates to CASSYATALNEQFF.

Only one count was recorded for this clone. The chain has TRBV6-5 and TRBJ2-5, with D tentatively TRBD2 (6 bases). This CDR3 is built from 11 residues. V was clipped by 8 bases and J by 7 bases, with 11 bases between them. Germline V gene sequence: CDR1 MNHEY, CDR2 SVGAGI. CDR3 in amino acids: CASVAGRTQYF. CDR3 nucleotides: TGTGCCAGCGTTGCGGGGAGGACCCAGTACTTC.

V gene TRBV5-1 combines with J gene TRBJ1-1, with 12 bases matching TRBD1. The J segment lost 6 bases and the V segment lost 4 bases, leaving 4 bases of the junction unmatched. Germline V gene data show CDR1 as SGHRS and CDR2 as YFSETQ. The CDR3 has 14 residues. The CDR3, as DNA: TGCGCCAGCAGCACGGGACAGGGGGCTCCTGAAGCTTTCTTT. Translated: CASSTGQGAPEAFF.

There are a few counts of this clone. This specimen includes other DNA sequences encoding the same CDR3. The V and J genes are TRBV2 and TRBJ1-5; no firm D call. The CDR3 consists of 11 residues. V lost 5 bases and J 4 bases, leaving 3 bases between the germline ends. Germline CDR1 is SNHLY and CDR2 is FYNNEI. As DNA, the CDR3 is TGTGCCAGCAGTTCGAATCAGCCCCAGCATTTT. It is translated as CASSSNQPQHF. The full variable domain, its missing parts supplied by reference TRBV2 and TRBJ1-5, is EPEVTQTPSHQVTQMGQEVILRCVPISNHLYFYWYRQILGQKVEFLVSFYNNEISEKSEIFDDQFSVERPDGSNFTLKIRSTKLEDSAMYFCASSSNQPQHFGDGTRLSIL.

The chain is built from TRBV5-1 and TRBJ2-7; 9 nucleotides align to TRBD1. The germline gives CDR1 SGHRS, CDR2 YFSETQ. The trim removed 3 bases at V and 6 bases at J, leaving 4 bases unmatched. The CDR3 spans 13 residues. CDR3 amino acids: CASSWDRAGEQYF. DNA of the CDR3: TGCGCCAGCAGCTGGGACAGGGCCGGCGAGCAGTACTTC.

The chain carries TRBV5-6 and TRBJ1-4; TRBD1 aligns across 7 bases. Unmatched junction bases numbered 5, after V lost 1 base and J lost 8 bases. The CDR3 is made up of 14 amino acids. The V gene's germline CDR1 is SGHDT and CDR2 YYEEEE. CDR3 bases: TGTGCCAGCAGCTTGAGGGGGCCGGGAGAAAAACTGTTTTTT. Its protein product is CASSLRGPGEKLFF.

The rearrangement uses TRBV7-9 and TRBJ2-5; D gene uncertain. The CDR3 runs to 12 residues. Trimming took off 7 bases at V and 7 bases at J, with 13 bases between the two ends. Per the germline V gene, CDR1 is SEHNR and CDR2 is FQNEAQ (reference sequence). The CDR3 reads CASTAATGTQYF. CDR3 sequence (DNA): TGTGCCAGCACGGCGGCGACGGGGACCCAGTACTTC.

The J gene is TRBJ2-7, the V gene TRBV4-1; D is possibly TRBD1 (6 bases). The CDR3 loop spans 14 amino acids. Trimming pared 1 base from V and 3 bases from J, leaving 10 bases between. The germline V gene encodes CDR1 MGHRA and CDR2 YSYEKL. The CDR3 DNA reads TGCGCCAGCAGCCAAGCGGCAGGGGACTACGAGCAGTACTTC. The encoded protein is CASSQAAGDYEQYF.

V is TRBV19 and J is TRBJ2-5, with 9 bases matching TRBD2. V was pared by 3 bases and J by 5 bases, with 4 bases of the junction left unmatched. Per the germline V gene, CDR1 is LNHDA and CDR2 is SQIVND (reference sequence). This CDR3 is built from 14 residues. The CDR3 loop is CASSISLAGETQYF. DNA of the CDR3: TGTGCCAGTAGTATTAGCCTAGCGGGGGAGACCCAGTACTTC.

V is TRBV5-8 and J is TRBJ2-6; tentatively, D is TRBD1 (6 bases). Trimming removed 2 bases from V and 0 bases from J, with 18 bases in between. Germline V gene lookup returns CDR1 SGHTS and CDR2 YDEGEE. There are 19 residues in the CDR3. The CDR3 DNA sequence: TGTGCCAGCAGCTTTTATCCGGGACACCTATCCTCTGGGGCCAACGTCCTGACTTTC. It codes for CASSFYPGHLSSGANVLTF.

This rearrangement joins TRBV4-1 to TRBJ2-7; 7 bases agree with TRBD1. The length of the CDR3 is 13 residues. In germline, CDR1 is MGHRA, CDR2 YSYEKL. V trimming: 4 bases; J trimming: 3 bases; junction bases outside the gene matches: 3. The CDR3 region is CASSPDRHYEQYF. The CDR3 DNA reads TGCGCCAGCAGCCCGGACAGGCACTACGAGCAGTACTTC.

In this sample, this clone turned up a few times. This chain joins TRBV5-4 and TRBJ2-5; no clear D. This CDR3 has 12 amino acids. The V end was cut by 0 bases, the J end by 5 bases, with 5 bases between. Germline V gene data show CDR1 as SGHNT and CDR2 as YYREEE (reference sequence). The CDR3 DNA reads TGTGCCAGCAGCTTGGCCGGTGAGACCCAGTACTTC. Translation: CASSLAGETQYF.